A selection of T cell receptor beta chains follows, all from one sample in a study of patients and donors after allogeneic stem cell transplantation. TCRdb called the RT-PCR reads again in MiXCR, with one record for every CDR3 protein. The sample holds hundreds of thousands of distinct CDR3 sequences, 13% to 15% seen once. Specimen: blood, either unsorted or a sorted T cell fraction (not recorded which). These receptors came from a human donor who was either an allogeneic HSCT recipient or a stem cell or donor lymphocyte infusion donor (not recorded which). It is not recorded whose cells these are; they may come from a transplant donor. Each CDR3 is given with its conserved first and last residue. The D gene is left open where the match is weak. Rows may omit the clone size; those that give it use once, few, many or a size class.

V	size	D	J	DNA	CDR3
TRBV7-2	.	.	TRBJ1-4	TGTGCCAGCAGCGCGGACGGCCTAGAAAAACTGTTTTTT	CASSADGLEKLFF
TRBV30	.	TRBD1	TRBJ1-1	TGTGCCTGGAGTCCGCCGGGACAGAGGACTGAAGCTTTCTTT	CAWSPPGQRTEAFF
TRBV6-2/TRBV6-3	few	.	TRBJ1-6	TGTGCCAGCTCTTCAGACAGGTATAATTCACCCCTCCACTTT	CASSSDRYNSPLHF
TRBV6-1	few	TRBD1	TRBJ1-2	TGTGCCAGCAGTCCGACAGGGATCTACGGCTACACCTTC	CASSPTGIYGYTF
TRBV29-1	few	.	TRBJ1-3	TGCAGCGTTGAAGTAGGCGCAGGCGGGAGCTCTGGAAACACCATATATTTT	CSVEVGAGGSSGNTIYF
TRBV7-9	few	.	TRBJ1-1	TGTGCCAGCAGCTTAAATCCAGCCCTGGGAGCTTTCTTT	CASSLNPALGAFF
TRBV5-1	many	.	TRBJ2-7	TGCGCCAGCAGCTTGGAGCCAAGGGTGGCGAGGGACGAGCAGTACTTC	CASSLEPRVARDEQYF
TRBV5-4	few	.	TRBJ1-6	TGTGCCAGCAGCTCAGGGGAAGCGGCTTCACCCCTCCACTTT	CASSSGEAASPLHF
TRBV7-9	many	.	TRBJ1-2	TGTGCCAGCAGCTTCAATCGGGATGGCTACACCTTC	CASSFNRDGYTF
TRBV12-3/TRBV12-4	.	TRBD2	TRBJ2-3	TGTGCCAGCAGTTTAGGAGCGGGAGCCGCAGATACGCAGTATTTT	CASSLGAGAADTQYF
TRBV29-1	many	.	TRBJ2-7	TGCAGCGCTTCGACAGGATCCGAGCAGTACTTC	CSASTGSEQYF
TRBV3-1	.	.	TRBJ2-1	TGTGCCAGCAGCCCCCGTAAGCTAGGGGTAGGCAATGAGCAGTTCTTC	CASSPRKLGVGNEQFF
TRBV7-2	many	.	TRBJ2-3	TGTGCCAGCAGCTTAGACACCCGGAGGACGCAGTATTTT	CASSLDTRRTQYF
TRBV7-8	few	TRBD2	TRBJ2-5	TGTGCCAGCAGCTTAGCGCTAGCGGGATCATCAGAGACCCAGTACTTC	CASSLALAGSSETQYF
TRBV27	.	TRBD1	TRBJ2-7	TGTGCCAGCAGTTTTCAGAGCCAACCGGGACAGGGCTTGGACGAGCAGTACTTC	CASSFQSQPGQGLDEQYF
TRBV20-1	.	.	TRBJ2-1	TGCAGTGCTCGAAGACCCGACAGTTACAATGAGCAGTTCTTC	CSARRPDSYNEQFF
TRBV6-4	many	.	TRBJ2-3	TGTGCCAGCAGTGACTCTCCCCGGGATCAGCAGTATTTT	CASSDSPRDQQYF
TRBV27	.	.	TRBJ1-5	TGTGCCAGCAGTTTAAAGGCAGAGTATAGCAATCAGCCCCAGCATTTT	CASSLKAEYSNQPQHF
TRBV7-9	many	.	TRBJ1-4	TGTGCCAGCAGCTTAGGGTTTCAGGAAAAACTGTTTTTT	CASSLGFQEKLFF
TRBV27	many	TRBD1	TRBJ1-2	TGTGCCAGCAGTTTTCTAGGGGGCGCGGGCTACACCTTC	CASSFLGGAGYTF
TRBV11-3	.	.	TRBJ2-1	TGTGCCAGCGGTAGGAATGAGCAGTTCTTC	CASGRNEQFF
TRBV5-6	.	.	TRBJ1-1	TGTGCCAGCAGCCGATTACGGTGGGGGAACACTGAAGCTTTCTTT	CASSRLRWGNTEAFF
TRBV9	.	.	TRBJ1-2	TGTGCCAGCAGCGTAGGAAGCTATGGCTACACCTTC	CASSVGSYGYTF
TRBV2	few	.	TRBJ1-2	TGTGCCAGCAGTGAATATCAGGGAGAAGGCTACACCTTC	CASSEYQGEGYTF
TRBV12-3/TRBV12-4	many	.	TRBJ1-1	TGTGCCAGCAGTTCCCCCAGGGCTGAAGCTTTCTTT	CASSSPRAEAFF
TRBV20-1	many	.	TRBJ2-1	TGCAGTGCTAGACAGGCGACAGATGAGCAGTTCTTC	CSARQATDEQFF
TRBV20-1	few	.	TRBJ2-2	TGCAGTGCTAGAGTAGATATCGGTGCTAGGGAACGCACCGGGGAGCTGTTTTTT	CSARVDIGARERTGELFF
TRBV6-1	.	.	TRBJ1-1	TGTGCCAGCAGCGGAGAGTTGGGGACTGAAGCTTTCTTT	CASSGELGTEAFF
TRBV9	many	.	TRBJ1-3	TGTGCCAGCAGCGCAGACTTAACTGGAAACACCATATATTTT	CASSADLTGNTIYF
TRBV7-7	few	.	TRBJ2-2	TGTGCTAGCAGCTTACTGAGCACCGGGGAGCTGTTTTTT	CASSLLSTGELFF
TRBV4-3	few	.	TRBJ2-7	TGCGCCAGCAGCCCTTCATTTGTGGGGGTTGGCGAGCAGTACTTC	CASSPSFVGVGEQYF
TRBV20-1	.	.	TRBJ2-3	TGCAGTGCTCCAACTAGCTGGGGGGATACGCAGTATTTT	CSAPTSWGDTQYF
TRBV12-3/TRBV12-4	few	.	TRBJ1-1	TGTGCCAGCAGCCTAAACAACCCTGAAGCTTTCTTT	CASSLNNPEAFF
TRBV5-1	few	TRBD1	TRBJ2-5	TGCGCCAGCAGCCCCCAGGGGGCTAGTCAAGAGACCCAGTACTTC	CASSPQGASQETQYF
TRBV12-3/TRBV12-4	few	TRBD1	TRBJ1-1	TGTGCCAGCACCACCCGACAGGGCTCTGAAGCTTTCTTT	CASTTRQGSEAFF
TRBV27	many	.	TRBJ1-6	TGTGCCAGCAGTTTATCAGTCGGCAGGGTGCACTCACCCCTCCACTTT	CASSLSVGRVHSPLHF
TRBV7-2	.	.	TRBJ1-1	TGTGCCAGCAGCTTAGATATGGTCGTCGATGAAGCTTTCTTT	CASSLDMVVDEAFF
TRBV5-1	.	.	TRBJ2-3	TGCGCCAGCAGCCCCCGCGGGGGCCGAGCAGAAGATACGCAGTATTTT	CASSPRGGRAEDTQYF
TRBV11-2	few	.	TRBJ2-2	TGTGCCAGCAGCCCCCAAAGCCCCGGGGAGCTGTTTTTT	CASSPQSPGELFF
TRBV20-1	.	TRBD2	TRBJ2-5	TGCAGTGCTAGAGATCGACAAAGCGGGAGGGCAGGGACCCAGTACTTC	CSARDRQSGRAGTQYF
TRBV6-5	many	.	TRBJ1-6	TGTGCCAGCAGTGTCCGCGGTTCACCCCTCCACTTT	CASSVRGSPLHF
TRBV7-3	few	.	TRBJ2-2	TGTGCCAGCAGCTCCGGACAGCACGCGAACACCGGGGAGCTGTTTTTT	CASSSGQHANTGELFF
TRBV20-1	few	.	TRBJ2-7	TGCAGTGCCACCCCGGGGGCGTCATCCGGATACGAGCAGTACTTC	CSATPGASSGYEQYF
TRBV5-6	.	TRBD1	TRBJ2-3	TGTGCCAGCAGCTTCGACAGGGGGGCGGCAGATACGCAGTATTTT	CASSFDRGAADTQYF
TRBV11-3	.	.	TRBJ2-3	TGTGCCAGCAATGGGGGTACCACAGATACGCAGTATTTT	CASNGGTTDTQYF
TRBV9	many	TRBD1	TRBJ1-2	TGTGCCAGCAGTTTCACAGGGGACTATGGCTACACCTTC	CASSFTGDYGYTF
TRBV13	.	TRBD2	TRBJ2-3	TGTGCCAGCAGCGGCACGGGACTAGCCACAGATACGCAGTATTTT	CASSGTGLATDTQYF
TRBV27	.	.	TRBJ1-1	TGTGCCAGCAGCGGCATGAAGACTGAAGCTTTCTTT	CASSGMKTEAFF
TRBV20-1	once	TRBD2	TRBJ2-5	TGCAGTGCTAGAGATCCGGGGACTAGCGGGAGGGTCTGGGAGACCCAGTACTTC	CSARDPGTSGRVWETQYF
TRBV13	.	.	TRBJ1-2	TGTGCCAGCAGCAACGACAGGTATCGAGGCTACACCTTC	CASSNDRYRGYTF
TRBV6-7	.	.	TRBJ2-7	TGTGCCAGCAGTTACTGGAGAGAACTCGGCGAGCAGTACTTC	CASSYWRELGEQYF
TRBV4-3	few	.	TRBJ1-1	TGCGCCAGCAGCCAAGAGTTCGGCTCCACTGAAGCTTTCTTT	CASSQEFGSTEAFF
TRBV18	.	TRBD1	TRBJ1-4	TGTGCCAGCTCGCGGACAGGGCCTAATGAAAAACTGTTTTTT	CASSRTGPNEKLFF
TRBV20-1	few	TRBD2	TRBJ2-1	TGCAGTGCTGGTGGACTAGCGGGTAATACCTACAATGAGCAGTTCTTC	CSAGGLAGNTYNEQFF
TRBV7-9	few	TRBD2	TRBJ2-2	TGTGCCAGCAGCGCGAGCGGGGGCTACACCGGGGAGCTGTTTTTT	CASSASGGYTGELFF
TRBV6-5	.	.	TRBJ1-1	TGTGCCAGCAGTTACGTTGTCCAGGTGAACACTGAAGCTTTCTTT	CASSYVVQVNTEAFF
TRBV7-6	.	.	TRBJ2-7	TGTGCCAGCAGCTTATTACTGACCTACGAGCAGTACTTC	CASSLLLTYEQYF
TRBV7-2	.	.	TRBJ2-3	TGTGCCAGCACCGTCCTCGTCGGTACAGATACGCAGTATTTT	CASTVLVGTDTQYF